This TCR beta chain was obtained from a study of shared clonotypes between healthy human individuals. General study points: Some naive CD4 clonotypes, 4% to 6%, turned up in common across four donors.

Only in-frame clones appear in the TCRdb table, and some are missing; sequencing was by immunoSEQ multiplex PCR. This sample has around 2.1 million clones, with roughly 91% found just once. J lost 5 bases, V lost 3 bases, and 10 bases had no gene match. The germline CDR1 and CDR2 sequences are SNHLY and FYNNEI. The CDR3 contains 18 residues. Details on this clone: Its antigen is still unknown.

In the naive CD8 group, cells lacked CD45RO and were positively selected for CCR7, so terminally differentiated effector memory CD45RA+ cells were left out. The sequence derives from a man aged 18 to 30 in good health. Some clones in this sample may be carry-over from other donors' samples. The genes are TRBV2 and TRBJ2-1; 13 bases align to TRBD2. Source material: naive CD8+ T cells from PBMCs. The CDR3: CASSDLTSGRFKDNEQFF. The DNA for the CDR3 is TGTGCCAGCAGTGACCTGACTAGCGGGAGGTTTAAGGACAATGAGCAGTTCTTC.